This TCR beta chain was identified during a study of response to subunit inactivated influenza vaccine. Study results and limitations: Only a handful of new T cells, the authors suggested, are recruited with each seasonal influenza vaccination.

This clonotype was picked up a small number of times. Its antigen is unknown. TCRdb re-analysed the RT-PCR reads in MiXCR, keeping a single row per CDR3 protein. The table includes hundreds of thousands of distinct CDR3 sequences, 15% to 18% detected once. Trimming stripped 2 bases from V and 4 bases from J, with 9 bases between. The CDR3 extends over 14 amino acids. The sequencing here drew on PBMCs from blood, taken 11 to 12 days after vaccination. This chain connects TRBV12-3 or TRBV12-4 to TRBJ1-5, with unresolved D. This TCR came from a man aged 45-65 years who received an inactivated influenza vaccine. The CDR3 nucleotides are TGTGCCAGCAGTTTATCTTGGGAGAATCAGCCCCAGCATTTT. As protein: CASSLSWENQPQHF.